This TCR beta chain was obtained from a study of T cell repertoires in cytomegalovirus infection. Overall study context: CMV infection plus the matching HLA type was flagged by public TCR beta signatures. Notes on the study in general: People with CMV and the relevant HLA were identified by cumulative public TCR beta family frequency. Ex vivo responses were dominated by HLA-C-restricted CMV-specific TCR beta clonotypes.

Concerning this clonotype: Its antigen is currently unknown.

Via MiXCR, TCRdb re-called the reads, giving one row per CDR3 protein. The sample lists roughly 49,000 distinct CDR3 sequences, about a fifth occurring once. V was trimmed by 3 bases and J by 5 bases, leaving 13 bases between them. The CDR3 loop spans 14 amino acids. This specimen was CD8+ T cells from cultured PBMCs, taken from culture after CMV antigen stimulation. The chain uses TRBV12-3 or TRBV12-4 and TRBJ1-1; D not certain. This receptor was identified in a human donor in good health (CMV status not recorded). Some clones in this sample may be carry-over from other donors' samples. Written as DNA, the CDR3 is TGTGCCAGCAGTTTGGGCTTTGGGAGGACTGAAGCTTTCTTT. This sequence encodes CASSLGFGRTEAFF.